This T cell receptor beta chain appears in the sequencing data of a study of T cells in Graves' hyperthyroidism and ophthalmopathy. Hyperthyroidism of Graves' type that showed no ophthalmopathy progression within 18 months was stable. Patients were aged 18 to 65, had disease duration under 2 months, and had newly diagnosed hyperthyroidism. Patients having uncontrolled infection, another autoimmune disease, pregnancy or lactation were not included. Amplified TCR beta CDR3 regions came from RNA transcripts. During a first-round RT-PCR of the TCR CDR3, the HTBI primer set was used. TCRdb reprocessed the multiplex PCR reads with MiXCR, giving one entry per CDR3 protein. Counted here are about 46,000 distinct CDR3 sequences, around 49% occurring once; the ten biggest clones make up more than 25%. This clonotype has at least ten counts. Its target is not known. Study-wide findings and caveats: By a 13 V-J model, ophthalmopathy was set apart from stable hyperthyroidism.

Trimming took off 2 bases at V and 1 base at J, with 11 bases between the two ends. Germline loops: CDR1 MDHEN, CDR2 SYDVKM. The CDR3 is 15 amino acids. The sequenced material came from peripheral blood or thyroid tissue (not recorded which). The TCR originated in a woman aged 45-59 years with Graves' hyperthyroidism. The chain recombines TRBV28 with TRBJ1-1, with unresolved D. CDR3 bases: TGTGCCAGCAGTTTACAGCCCTGGAGGAACACTGAAGCTTTCTTT. It codes for CASSLQPWRNTEAFF.